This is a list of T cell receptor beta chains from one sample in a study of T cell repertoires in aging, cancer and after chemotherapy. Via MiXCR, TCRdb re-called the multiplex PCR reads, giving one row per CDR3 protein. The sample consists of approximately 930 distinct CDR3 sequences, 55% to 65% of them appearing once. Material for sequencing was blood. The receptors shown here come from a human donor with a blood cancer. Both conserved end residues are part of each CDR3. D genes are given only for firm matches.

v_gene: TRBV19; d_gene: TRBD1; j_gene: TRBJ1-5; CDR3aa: CASSTRTGVSNQPQHF
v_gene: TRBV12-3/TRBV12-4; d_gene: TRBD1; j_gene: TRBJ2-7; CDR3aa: CASSRQGLDEQYF
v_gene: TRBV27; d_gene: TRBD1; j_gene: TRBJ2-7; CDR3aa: CASRGTGGWEQYF
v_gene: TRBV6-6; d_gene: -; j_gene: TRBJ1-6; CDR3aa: CASSRSAGDSPLHF
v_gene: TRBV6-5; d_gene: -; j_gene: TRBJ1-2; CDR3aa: CASSSTLSPNYGYTF
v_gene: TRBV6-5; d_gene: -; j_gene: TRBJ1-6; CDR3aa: CASSYWGAGNSPLHF
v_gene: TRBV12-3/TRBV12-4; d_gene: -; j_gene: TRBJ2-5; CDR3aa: CASRGVQETQYF
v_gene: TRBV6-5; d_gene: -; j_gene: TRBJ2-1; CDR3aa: CASTKTGAGSYNEQFF
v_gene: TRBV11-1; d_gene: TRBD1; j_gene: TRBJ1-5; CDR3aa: CASSFTGESQPQHF
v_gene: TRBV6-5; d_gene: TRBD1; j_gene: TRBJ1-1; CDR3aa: CASSSRTGSEAFF
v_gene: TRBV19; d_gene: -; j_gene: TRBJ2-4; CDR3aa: CASSIDNRSRGNIQYF
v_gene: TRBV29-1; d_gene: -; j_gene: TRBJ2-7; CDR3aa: CSVGRTTVGEQYF
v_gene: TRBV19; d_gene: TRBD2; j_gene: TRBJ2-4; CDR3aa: CASSIATGLSRTKNIQYF
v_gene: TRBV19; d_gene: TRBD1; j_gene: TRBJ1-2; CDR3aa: CASSRTGKSTSGYTF
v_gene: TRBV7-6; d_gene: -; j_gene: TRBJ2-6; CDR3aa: CASSTRAGANVLTF
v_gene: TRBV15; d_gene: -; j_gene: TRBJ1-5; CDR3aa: CATSPYSNQPQHF
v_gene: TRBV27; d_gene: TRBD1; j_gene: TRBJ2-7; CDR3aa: CASRDPQGFEQYF